The source of this T cell receptor (beta chain) is a study of cytomegalovirus exposure and HLA in healthy donors. Study at large: Inside one of the first data releases sat tens of millions of unique TCRs taken from HLA-typed donors.

Germline V gene lookup returns CDR1 SGHRS and CDR2 YFSETQ. Germline trimming cut 3 bases from V and 1 base from J; bases unmatched to any gene: 7. The CDR3 spans 16 residues. Study-wide findings and caveats: Upon later analysis, TCR association rates were observed to vary by HLA locus, being highest for DRB1 and lowest for HLA-C. V- and J-gene trimming in TCR beta was tied to a missense DCLRE1C variant by an analysis performed later.

Amplification used 60 Vbeta primers and 13 Jbeta primers. Generated by immunoSEQ multiplex PCR, the TCRdb table keeps only in-frame clones and is missing some. This sample's clone table lists tens of thousands of clones. On this clone itself: No antigen is known for it.

The chain employs TRBV5-1 and TRBJ1-3; TRBD1 aligns across 7 bases. Sequences were obtained from PBMCs. The sequence came from a woman aged 25 to 39 in good health and CMV-seronegative. The CDR3 DNA follows: TGCGCCAGCAGCTCTACAGGGGCAGGGTCTGGAAACACCATATATTTT. It codes for CASSSTGAGSGNTIYF.